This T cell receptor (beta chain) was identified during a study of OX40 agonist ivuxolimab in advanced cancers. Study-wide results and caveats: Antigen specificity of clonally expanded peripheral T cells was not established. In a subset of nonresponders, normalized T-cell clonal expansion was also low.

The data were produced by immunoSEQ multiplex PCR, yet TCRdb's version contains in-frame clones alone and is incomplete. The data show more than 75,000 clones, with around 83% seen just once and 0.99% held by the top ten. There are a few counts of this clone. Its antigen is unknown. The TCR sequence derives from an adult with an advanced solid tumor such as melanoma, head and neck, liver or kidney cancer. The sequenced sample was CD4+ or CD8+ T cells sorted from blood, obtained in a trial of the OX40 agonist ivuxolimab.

CDR3 loop: CATSRDRRAPQHF. The CDR3 nucleotides read TGTGCCACCAGCAGAGATCGTAGAGCGCCCCAGCATTTT. The genes are TRBV15 and TRBJ1-5; D unclear. V was clipped by 0 bases and J by 9 bases, with 9 bases between them. Germline CDR1 LNHNV, CDR2 YYDKDF (reference sequence). This CDR3 has 13 amino acids.